This T cell receptor (beta chain) was identified in a study of T cells after yellow fever vaccination (dated by TCRdb to about 2019). Regarding the complete study: The SMART-Seq v4 Ultra Low Input RNA kit was used to prepare libraries from fractions with low cell numbers. To follow T-cell clones before and after primary and booster YFV17D yellow fever vaccination, bulk TCR alpha and beta repertoires were sequenced over time. Two healthy male donors made up the cohort, one aged 18 to 29 years and the other aged 30 to 40 years. Blood was collected at multiple timepoints before and after primary and secondary immunization, and bulk PBMC replicates and cell subsets were isolated. What the authors observed across the whole study: Because abundant contaminating clonotypes from the bulk population could be contained in FACS-sorted repertoires, computational filtering was required. The secondary T-cell response was found to be weaker but faster than the primary response, with a peak reached on day 5 rather than on day 15. A small share of clonotypes occurred in both CD4 and CD8 compartments, likely arising from convergent recombination. Only a couple of donors were included in the study, so the extent to which the findings can be generalized is limited. Most clones expanded after primary vaccination (about 96% of CD4 and approximately 90% of CD8) were re-detected after the booster, suggesting that broad memory maintenance occurred.

TCR cDNA was synthesized by 5'RACE template switching, through which a universal primer site and unique molecular identifiers were introduced. cDNA synthesis was primed from both the TCR alpha and TCR beta constant segments. Libraries were amplified in two PCR steps, with sample barcodes and sequencing adapters added in the second step. Sequencing of libraries was performed on Illumina HiSeq 2500 (2x100 bp) or NovaSeq (2x150 bp). Per the authors' processing: MIGEC was used to demultiplex reads and collapse the reads into UMI consensus sequences, and MiXCR was used for V(D)J alignment. Using edgeR on replicate PBMC samples, clonotypes were called vaccine-responding if FDR was below 0.01 and the log2 fold change was above 5 up to day 15. Each bulk clonotype was labeled CD4 or CD8 based on which sequenced repertoire, CD4 or CD8, contained the clonotype at higher abundance. Using fastp trimming at Q25 and MiXCR clonotype assembly, TCRdb reanalyzed the public sequencing data and kept in-frame beta chains. Duplicate CDR3 protein sequences are folded into a single record with the most common DNA and genes. The V and J calls reflect TCRdb's pipeline rather than the authors' work. This sample holds under 300,000 distinct CDR3 sequences; about 7% were observed only once. The ten largest clones add up to roughly 1% of the sample.

The intended sense of this specimen's treatment or condition label: live attenuated yellow fever vaccine strain. A standard Ficoll-Paque protocol was used to isolate PBMCs from peripheral blood. Dynabeads CD4 and CD8 positive selection kits were used to isolate CD4 and CD8 T-cell fractions. RNA was extracted with TriZol from bulk PBMCs, CD4 and CD8 fractions, and dextramer-positive and dextramer-negative fractions. Details on this clonotype: Its antigen has not been determined. Qualities for individual bases were not recorded, and no much larger clone is one base off.

The input for sequencing was CD4+ T cells sorted from PBMCs, taken on the day of the yellow fever booster vaccination. This TCR was recovered from a man aged 30-40 years who received the YFV17D yellow fever vaccine.

The DNA reads TGTGCCAGCAGCTTAGGACCCGGGGCGTACAATGAGCAGTTCTTC. This is translated as CASSLGPGAYNEQFF. In this chain, TRBV7-2 is recombined with TRBJ2-1; the D call is possibly TRBD1 or TRBD2, each sharing 5 bases. CDR1 SGHTA and CDR2 FQGNSA are derived from the germline V gene. Trimming at the junction amounts to 1 base on V and 4 bases on J, and the germline ends lie 11 bases apart. The CDR3 measures 15 amino acids from cysteine to phenylalanine. The CDR3 DNA has 45 bases and is translated from base 1.